A selection of T cell receptor beta chains follows, all from one sample in a study of graft-versus-host responses after intestinal transplantation. Method: immunoSEQ multiplex PCR; TCRdb's copy keeps in-frame clones and lacks some. The sample lists about 15,000 clones, roughly two thirds occurring once. Specimen: ileum tissue, collected around 640 days after intestinal transplantation. These receptors were collected from a human patient who received an intestinal transplant, so some T cells may come from the graft donor. Both conserved end residues are part of each CDR3. The D gene is left open where the match is weak. Clone sizes are given selectively: once, few, many, or a class where the clone is expanded.

j_call d_call v_call clone_size cdr3_nt cdr3_aa
TRBJ2-1 . TRBV19 . TGTGCCAGTAGTATGGGCAGTTACAATGAGCAGTTCTTC CASSMGSYNEQFF
TRBJ1-1 TRBD1 TRBV11-2 . TGTGCCAGCAGCTTAAACAGGGGCTTAGTGGGCACTGAAGCTTTCTTT CASSLNRGLVGTEAFF
TRBJ2-3 . TRBV30 few TGTGCCTGGAGTGTGAGACAGGCCACAGATACGCAGTATTTT CAWSVRQATDTQYF
TRBJ1-1 . TRBV7-2 . TGTGCCAGCAGCTTAGGATACAGGACGAACACTGAAGCTTTCTTT CASSLGYRTNTEAFF
TRBJ2-7 TRBD2 TRBV6-1 . TGTGCCAGCAGTGAATCGACTAGCGGGGGGCACGAGCAGTACTTC CASSESTSGGHEQYF
TRBJ2-5 TRBD2 TRBV9 . TGTGCCAGCAGCGGATCTAGCGGGGGGCCAGAGACCCAGTACTTC CASSGSSGGPETQYF
TRBJ2-5 . TRBV5-1 . TGCGCCAGCAGCTTGGCCGGGGAGACCCAGTACTTC CASSLAGETQYF
TRBJ2-3 TRBD1 TRBV19 . TGTGCCAGTAGTATACTCGGACAGGGGAGGGGTAGCACAGATACGCAGTATTTT CASSILGQGRGSTDTQYF
TRBJ2-7 TRBD1 TRBV27 . TGTGCCAGCAGTCGAGGACAGGGTGGAATTCGTGGCGAGCAGTACTTC CASSRGQGGIRGEQYF
TRBJ1-6 . TRBV7-9 . TGTGCCAGCAGCCACCTTGAGGGGGTTAATTCACCCCTCCACTTT CASSHLEGVNSPLHF
TRBJ2-3 TRBD2 TRBV2 . TGTGCCAGCAGTGAAGAACTAGCGGGGGCAGATACGCAGTATTTT CASSEELAGADTQYF
TRBJ1-2 . TRBV7-9 . TGTGCCAGCAGTGCGGGGGGTAACTATGGCTACACCTTC CASSAGGNYGYTF
TRBJ2-7 TRBD1 TRBV18 . TGTGCCAGCTCACCAGCACAGGGGAAGTACGAGCAGTACTTC CASSPAQGKYEQYF
TRBJ2-1 . TRBV11-3 few TGTGCCAGCAGCTTATCGGGGGGCCAATTCTTC CASSLSGGQFF
TRBJ2-6 . TRBV7-9 . TGTGCCAGCAGCCACGATGAGGTGACCTCTGGGGCCAACGTCCTGACTTTC CASSHDEVTSGANVLTF
TRBJ1-5 TRBD1 TRBV7-9 . TGTGCCAGCAGCTGGGCTGGCCAGGGGGCGGCTCAGCCCCAGCATTTT CASSWAGQGAAQPQHF
TRBJ1-5 TRBD1 TRBV27 . TGTGCCAGCAGTTCCTTAAAATCAGGGGGTGAACAGCCCCAGCATTTT CASSSLKSGGEQPQHF
TRBJ2-7 TRBD2 TRBV9 . TGTGCCAGCAGCGGTGGACTAGAGGGCTACGAGCAGTACTTC CASSGGLEGYEQYF
TRBJ2-7 TRBD1 TRBV18 . TGTGCCAGCTCACCGAACAGGGGAAGCTACGAGCAGTACTTC CASSPNRGSYEQYF
TRBJ2-3 . TRBV19 . TGTGCCAGTAGGCCGGGTGGGGCAGCCCGTCCAGATACGCAGTATTTT CASRPGGAARPDTQYF
TRBJ2-7 . TRBV5-6 . TGTGCCAGCAGCTTGGTAATGAGGAACGAGCAGTACTTC CASSLVMRNEQYF
TRBJ2-1 TRBD2 TRBV11-2 . TGTGCCAGCAGCCCCGGACTAGCCGTTGAGCAGTTCTTC CASSPGLAVEQFF
TRBJ2-3 TRBD2 TRBV4-3 . TGCGCCAGCAGCCAAGATTCGGGGCGGGGGGTCGCCGATACGCAGTATTTT CASSQDSGRGVADTQYF
TRBJ1-6 . TRBV27 . TGTGCCAGCAGCTCTCTGGGAGGGCGGAAGAGCTCCTATAATTCACCCCTCCACTTT CASSSLGGRKSSYNSPLHF
TRBJ2-6 TRBD2 TRBV2 few TGTGCCAGCAGTCCTAGCGGGGGGGCGACTGGGGCCAACGTCCTGACTTTC CASSPSGGATGANVLTF
TRBJ2-7 TRBD1 TRBV6-5 . TGTGCCAGCAAGTATGGGACAGGCCACGAGCAGTACTTC CASKYGTGHEQYF
TRBJ2-5 . TRBV4-3 . TGCGCCAGCAGCCAAGGCCGGGACATTGGGGAGACCCAGTACTTC CASSQGRDIGETQYF
TRBJ2-7 . TRBV10-1 . TGCGCCAGCAGTGGAGACAGTTACGAGCAGTACTTC CASSGDSYEQYF
TRBJ2-7 TRBD2 TRBV19 . TGTGCCAGTAGTATCCAGCGGGGGGGTTCATACGAGCAGTACTTC CASSIQRGGSYEQYF
TRBJ2-3 . TRBV19 . TGTGCCAGTAGTTTGAGTGGAGGGGGCAGCACAGATACGCAGTATTTT CASSLSGGGSTDTQYF
TRBJ1-1 TRBD1 TRBV29-1 . TGCAGCGTTGGACTGACAGGGGGTAACACTGAAGCTTTCTTT CSVGLTGGNTEAFF
TRBJ1-3 TRBD1 TRBV11-3 few TGTGCCAGCAGCTTTCGGACAGGGCAAGGAAACACCATATATTTT CASSFRTGQGNTIYF
TRBJ2-1 TRBD2 TRBV4-3 . TGCGCCAGCAGCCGTAGACTAGCGGGCTCCTACAATGAGCAGTTCTTC CASSRRLAGSYNEQFF
TRBJ2-5 . TRBV10-2 . TGCGCCAGCAGTACACCGGGACTTCCGCAAGAGACCCAGTACTTC CASSTPGLPQETQYF
TRBJ2-7 TRBD1 TRBV9 few TGTGCCAGCAGCGCGACTCTACAGGGGTACGACGAGCAGTACTTC CASSATLQGYDEQYF
TRBJ2-1 . TRBV5-8 . TGTGCCAGCAGCTTCCTCAGAAATGAGCAGTTCTTC CASSFLRNEQFF
TRBJ1-2 TRBD1 TRBV7-2 . TGTGCCAGCAGCCCGCAGGGGGGGGGACAGGGAGAATTCTATGGCTACACCTTC CASSPQGGGQGEFYGYTF
TRBJ1-1 TRBD1 TRBV30 . TGTGCCTGGAGTGTATGGGACAGCCTGGGAACTGAAGCTTTCTTT CAWSVWDSLGTEAFF
TRBJ1-2 TRBD1 TRBV19 medium-sized TGTGCCAGTAGTGTCCTCCGGGACAGCCCTTCATTAGGCTACACCTTC CASSVLRDSPSLGYTF
TRBJ1-3 TRBD1 TRBV6-1 . TGTGCCAGCAGTGAAGGACAGGGTATGGGCGGAAACACCATATATTTT CASSEGQGMGGNTIYF
TRBJ2-7 TRBD2 TRBV6-5 . TGTGCCAGCAGTTACTCTAGCGGGGGGGCGTACGAGCAGTACTTC CASSYSSGGAYEQYF
TRBJ1-1 . TRBV5-1 . TGCGCCAGCAGCTTGGCGGACAGTCGGCGAGCTTTCTTT CASSLADSRRAFF
TRBJ1-2 TRBD1 TRBV9 . TGTGCCAGCAGCGCGAAATATCATGGACAGGTTTTCTATGGCTACACCTTC CASSAKYHGQVFYGYTF
TRBJ1-3 . TRBV6-1 . TGTGCCAGCAGTGAAGTATACTCTGGAAACACCATATATTTT CASSEVYSGNTIYF
TRBJ2-1 . TRBV4-3 . TGCGCCAGCAGCCAAGAAACTAGTTTGAATGAGCAGTTCTTC CASSQETSLNEQFF
TRBJ2-7 TRBD1 TRBV11-3 . TGTGCCAGCAGCTTAGAGCACAGGGGGCCGTACGAGCAGTACTTC CASSLEHRGPYEQYF
TRBJ2-3 TRBD2 TRBV9 . TGTGCCAGCAGCCCTTGGCTAGCGGGGAGCACAGATACGCAGTATTTT CASSPWLAGSTDTQYF
TRBJ1-2 TRBD1 TRBV4-1 . TGCGCCAGCAGCCAGGGACAGGGCAGCAACTATGGCTACACCTTC CASSQGQGSNYGYTF
TRBJ1-2 TRBD1 TRBV11-2 few TGTGCCAGCAGCTTTGCCCTCGGGACAGTCAACTATGGCTACACCTTC CASSFALGTVNYGYTF
TRBJ2-7 TRBD2 TRBV6-1 few TGTGCCAGCAGTGAGGGGACTAGCGGGGGGGCCGACGAGCAGTACTTC CASSEGTSGGADEQYF
TRBJ1-6 . TRBV7-9 . TGTGCCAGCAGCTCCGTACACCCCCTCCACTTT CASSSVHPLHF
TRBJ1-1 . TRBV19 few TGTGCCAGTAGTATCAATCGCGGAAGTACTGAAGCTTTCTTT CASSINRGSTEAFF
TRBJ1-4 . TRBV14 few TGTGCCAGCAGCCAAGACCCTTCAGGAATTGGCTATGAAAAACTGTTTTTT CASSQDPSGIGYEKLFF
TRBJ1-1 . TRBV9 . TGTGCCAGCAGCGTAGGTTTCGCGGGGGGAGACACTGAAGCTTTCTTT CASSVGFAGGDTEAFF
TRBJ1-5 . TRBV2 . TGTGCCAGCAGTGTTAAGGTGGGCCAAGGTCAGCCCCAGCATTTT CASSVKVGQGQPQHF
TRBJ1-5 . TRBV19 . TGTGCCAGTCATGAAGGAGGGGATTATCAGCCCCAGCATTTT CASHEGGDYQPQHF
TRBJ2-1 TRBD1 TRBV4-3 . TGCGCCAGCAGCCAAGGAGGGACAGGGGGCTACAATGAGCAGTTCTTC CASSQGGTGGYNEQFF
TRBJ1-2 TRBD1 TRBV15 . TGTGCCACCAGCAGGACTTTGACCGCGGACAGGGGAATCTATGGCTACACCTTC CATSRTLTADRGIYGYTF
TRBJ1-3 . TRBV7-2 . TGTGCCAGCAGCTTAGGTTGGGCTACCGGAAACACCATATATTTT CASSLGWATGNTIYF